Detailed here is one TCR beta chain. These data originate in a study of cytomegalovirus exposure and HLA in healthy donors. Germline loops: CDR1 MNHNS, CDR2 SASEGT. Deletions cut 2 bases from V and 7 bases from J, with 18 bases between. CDR3 length: 15 residues. A multiplex PCR was run with 60 Vbeta primers and 13 Jbeta primers. Assay: immunoSEQ multiplex PCR; the TCRdb copy retains only in-frame clones and omits some. This sample has around 230,000 clones; more than 75% occur once, and the top ten carry roughly 5.5%. The chain joins TRBV6-1 to TRBJ2-7; D is possibly TRBD1 (6 bases). The TCR sequence derives from a man between 35 and 55 years old in good health and CMV-seropositive. Sequencing was done on a sample of PBMCs. CDR3 coding DNA: TGTGCCAGCAGTGAATCAGCCCCCCAGGGGCTGGAGCAGTACGTC. Translation: CASSESAPQGLEQYV.